One and the same sample provided the 19 T cell receptor beta chains below, sequenced in a study of cytomegalovirus exposure and HLA in healthy donors. Assay: immunoSEQ multiplex PCR; the TCRdb copy retains only in-frame clones and omits some. Of approximately 120,000 clones listed, 85% to 95% are singletons. The sequencing sample was made of PBMCs. The receptors were gathered from a woman younger than 35 in good health and CMV-seronegative.

The chain recombines TRBV5-5 with TRBJ1-5, with TRBD1 matching 10 bases. This CDR3 is built from 20 residues. Per germline, CDR1 SGHKS and CDR2 YYEKEE (reference sequence). V was pared by 1 base and J by 5 bases, with 18 bases of the junction left unmatched. In DNA form, the CDR3 reads TGTGCCAGCAGCTTGTCTGAGACAGGGGGCGCAAAGGGGGGTGATCAGCCCCAGCATTTT. Protein: CASSLSETGGAKGGDQPQHF.

The J gene is TRBJ1-5, the V gene TRBV19; 9 positions agree with TRBD1. Germline V gene sequence: CDR1 LNHDA, CDR2 SQIVND (reference sequence). J lost 0 bases, V lost 8 bases, and 11 bases had no gene match. The CDR3 is 17 residues long. The CDR3 DNA sequence: TGTGCCAGTCAGGACAGGGGACCGACCTTTAGCAATCAGCCCCAGCATTTT. The encoded protein is CASQDRGPTFSNQPQHF.

The chain couples TRBV19 to TRBJ2-6; D is unresolved. Germline V gene data show CDR1 as LNHDA and CDR2 as SQIVND (reference sequence). This CDR3 is 15 amino acids long. The V and J ends lost 3 bases and 2 bases respectively, with 8 bases between them. CDR3 DNA sequence: TGTGCCAGTAGTATCCATACACCTGGGGCCAACGTCCTGACTTTC. It translates to CASSIHTPGANVLTF.

The chain joins TRBV5-1 to TRBJ2-3, with 9 bases that match TRBD2. This CDR3 has 17 amino acids. With V trimmed by 4 bases and J by 5 bases, 14 bases remained unmatched. Germline V gene lookup returns CDR1 SGHRS and CDR2 YFSETQ. CDR3 region: CASSPAGGLLHGDTQYF. In DNA, the CDR3 is TGCGCCAGCAGCCCGGCGGGAGGGCTACTTCACGGAGATACGCAGTATTTT.

The chain combines TRBV12-5 with TRBJ2-3, with 9 bases fitting TRBD1. CDR3 length: 16 residues. Germline-derived CDR1 and CDR2 are LGHNT and FRNRAP. Trimming at V came to 6 bases and at J to 5 bases, leaving 12 bases not matched to a gene. The CDR3 coding sequence is TGTGCTAGTGGCTCTGGGACAGGGAGAAATGGAGATACGCAGTATTTT. It translates to CASGSGTGRNGDTQYF.

The genes are TRBV2 and TRBJ2-3, with D possibly being TRBD1 (5 bases). Trimming shortened V by 8 bases and J by 4 bases, and 19 bases separated the two germline ends. This CDR3 is 15 amino acids long. Per germline, CDR1 SNHLY and CDR2 FYNNEI. Written as DNA, the CDR3 is TGTGCCAGCGGTGTCGGGCAGGGAAGGGCAGATACGCAGTATTTT. Its translation is CASGVGQGRADTQYF.

This clone is judged medium-sized. This chain links TRBV28 with TRBJ1-1; D unclear. Looked up from germline, CDR1 is MDHEN and CDR2 is SYDVKM. This CDR3 is built from 12 residues. Between the trimmed V and J ends, which lost 8 bases and 6 bases, there was a span of 13 bases. CDR3 DNA: TGTGCCAGCTCGGGCCCGGAGGCTGAAGCTTTCTTT. This sequence encodes CASSGPEAEAFF.

This clone was seen only once. This rearrangement joins TRBV7-9 to TRBJ2-1; the match to TRBD2 covers 10 bases. CDR3 length equals 16 residues. Trimming took 2 bases from V and 5 from J; bases not matched to a gene: 6. The germline V gene has CDR1 SEHNR and CDR2 FQNEAQ (reference sequence). Here the CDR3 DNA reads TGTGCCAGCAGCTTATCTAGCGGGGGCCTGAACAATGAGCAGTTCTTC. Translation gives CASSLSSGGLNNEQFF.

The V gene is TRBV10-2, the J gene TRBJ2-3; TRBD2 matches 9 bases. This CDR3 is built from 16 residues. Trimming cost V 7 bases and J 5 bases; bases outside gene matches: 13. Germline CDR1 WSHSY, CDR2 SAAADI. CDR3 sequence: CASNKGAGGPQDTQYF. CDR3 in DNA: TGCGCCAGCAATAAGGGGGCGGGGGGGCCCCAAGATACGCAGTATTTT.

The chain recombines TRBV9 with TRBJ2-7; the D gene is possibly TRBD1 (6 bases). V lost 0 bases to trimming and J lost 2 bases, with 6 bases between them. The CDR3 spans 13 residues. CDR1 is SGDLS and CDR2 is YYNGEE in the germline V gene. The CDR3 sequence: CASSVAGAYEQYF. The CDR3 DNA reads TGTGCCAGCAGCGTAGCAGGGGCCTACGAGCAGTACTTC.

The rearrangement links TRBV9 to TRBJ2-1; D uncertain. The V gene's germline CDR1 is SGDLS and CDR2 YYNGEE. The CDR3 length is 13 residues. Trimming removed 3 bases from V and 0 bases from J, with 4 bases in between. CDR3 protein: CASSASSYNEQFF. The CDR3 nucleotides read TGTGCCAGCAGCGCGAGCTCCTACAATGAGCAGTTCTTC.

The chain carries TRBV19 and TRBJ2-3; TRBD1 matches 9 bases. This CDR3 is 13 amino acids long. Germline CDR1 LNHDA, CDR2 SQIVND (reference sequence). Germline trimming cut 9 bases from V and 2 bases from J; bases unmatched to any gene: 3. CDR3 bases: TGTGCCAGCGGGGACAGGGCCACAGATACGCAGTATTTT. This sequence encodes CASGDRATDTQYF.

The chain combines TRBV5-1 with TRBJ2-1, with a tentative D call TRBD2 (7 bases). Per the germline V gene, CDR1 is SGHRS and CDR2 is YFSETQ. CDR3 size: 14 residues. Trimming left V 3 bases short and J 6 bases short, with 13 bases between. The CDR3 DNA reads as TGCGCCAGCAGCTCCGGACTAGGGGGCAATGAGCAGTTCTTC. Translated: CASSSGLGGNEQFF.

The gene calls are TRBV5-5 and TRBJ1-2, with D perhaps matching TRBD1 (5 bases). The CDR3 runs to 17 residues. Germline V gene sequence: CDR1 SGHKS, CDR2 YYEKEE (reference sequence). Trimming removed 3 bases at V and 1 base at J, with 19 bases between. The CDR3 nucleotides read TGTGCCAGCAGCTCTACTTCGTTTAGGGGAAATAACTATGGCTACACCTTC. Protein product: CASSSTSFRGNNYGYTF.

This clone turned up a few times. The sample has other DNA sequences that encode this CDR3 too. The chain has TRBV4-1 and TRBJ1-2; 10 nucleotides align to TRBD1. There are 15 residues in the CDR3. Germline V gene sequence: CDR1 MGHRA, CDR2 YSYEKL. The J segment lost 9 bases and the V segment lost 3 bases, leaving 10 bases of the junction unmatched. This CDR3 reads CASSHPLTGGVSYTF. The DNA for the CDR3 is TGCGCCAGCAGCCACCCCTTGACAGGGGGCGTCAGCTACACCTTC.

The chain joins TRBV9 to TRBJ2-3; TRBD1 matches 8 bases. J was trimmed by 2 bases and V by 0 bases; bases with no gene match: 8. The CDR3 runs 17 residues. CDR1 is SGDLS and CDR2 is YYNGEE in the germline V gene. DNA for the CDR3: TGTGCCAGCAGCGTAGCCCCCGGACAGGGAACCACAGATACGCAGTATTTT. It yields the protein CASSVAPGQGTTDTQYF.

The chain links TRBV28 to TRBJ1-2, with D maybe TRBD1 (5 bases). The V gene's germline CDR1 is MDHEN and CDR2 SYDVKM. V gave up 5 bases and J gave up 7 bases, with 20 bases separating them. This CDR3 has 15 amino acids. DNA for the CDR3: TGTGCCAGCAGTACGGGGCGGGGGGGAGCGGTTGGCTACACCTTC. It is translated as CASSTGRGGAVGYTF.

CDR3 residues: CASSLAAAGTDTQYF. CDR3 bases: TGTGCCAGCTCTCTAGCGGCAGCTGGCACAGATACGCAGTATTTT. The chain is built from TRBV19 and TRBJ2-3; 7 bases line up with TRBD2. The J segment lost 1 base and the V segment lost 9 bases, leaving 10 bases of the junction unmatched. Germline V CDR1 and CDR2: LNHDA, SQIVND (reference sequence). The length of the CDR3 is 15 residues.

This chain's CDR3 is CASIREDEQFF. CDR3 DNA: TGTGCCAGCATCAGGGAAGATGAGCAGTTCTTC. The chain carries TRBV28 and TRBJ2-1; a possible D gene is TRBD1 (5 bases). Germline-derived CDR1 and CDR2 are MDHEN and SYDVKM. V was cut by 7 bases and J by 8 bases, with 9 bases left in between. The CDR3 loop spans 11 amino acids.